This TCR beta chain was identified in a study of regulatory T cells in long-lasting Graves disease. As for time point: newly diagnosed GD, antithyroid drugs for less than 3 months. With RNA extracted from PBMCs as input, the TCR library was made. Both iRepertoire HTBI primers and Arm-PCR of CDR3 regions were used to build the TCR beta libraries. Methods used by the authors: Across the samples, identification revealed about 62 TRBV and more than twelve TRBJ segments. TCRdb re-called the multiplex PCR reads with MiXCR, one entry per CDR3 protein. These V and J calls rely on TCRdb rather than the paper's analysis. The sample records fewer than 350,000 distinct CDR3 sequences, about a sixth being singletons. This sample comprised peripheral blood mononuclear cells (PBMCs), obtained at new diagnosis, from a patient treated with antithyroid drugs. The receptor comes from a female donor with Graves disease.

CDR3 nucleotide sequence: TGTGCCAGCAGACCCAACTGGCCAGCTGGAAACACCATATATTTT. This encodes CASRPNWPAGNTIYF. The rearrangement links TRBV3-1 to TRBJ1-3; D is uncertain. The CDR3 totals 15 residues. CDR1 and CDR2 (germline): LGHDT, YNNKEL (reference sequence). With 6 bases removed from V and 2 bases from J, the gap between germline ends came to 14 bases.